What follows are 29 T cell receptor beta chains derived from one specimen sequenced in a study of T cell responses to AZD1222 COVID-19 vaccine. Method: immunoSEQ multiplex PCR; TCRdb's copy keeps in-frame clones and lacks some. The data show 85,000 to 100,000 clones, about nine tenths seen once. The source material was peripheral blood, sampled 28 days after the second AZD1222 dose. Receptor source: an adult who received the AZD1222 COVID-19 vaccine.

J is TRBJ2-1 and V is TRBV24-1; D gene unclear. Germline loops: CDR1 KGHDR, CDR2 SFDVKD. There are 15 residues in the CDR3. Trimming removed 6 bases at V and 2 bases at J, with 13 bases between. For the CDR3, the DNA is TGTGCCACCAGTCTGGGTTGGAGTCCCTACAATGAGCAGTTCTTC. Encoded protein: CATSLGWSPYNEQFF.

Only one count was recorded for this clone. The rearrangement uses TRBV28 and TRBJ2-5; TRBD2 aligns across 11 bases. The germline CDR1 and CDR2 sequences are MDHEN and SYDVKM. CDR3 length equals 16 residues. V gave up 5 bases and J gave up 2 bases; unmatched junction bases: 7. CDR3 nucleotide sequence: TGTGCCAGCAGTGGCGCCGGGACTAGCGGTCAAGAGACCCAGTACTTC. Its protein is CASSGAGTSGQETQYF. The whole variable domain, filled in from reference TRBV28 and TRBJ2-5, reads DVKVTQSSRYLVKRTGEKVFLECVQDMDHENMFWYRQDPGLGLRLIYFSYDVKMKEKGDIPEGYSVSREKKERFSLILESASTNQTSMYLCASSGAGTSGQETQYFGPGTRLLVL.

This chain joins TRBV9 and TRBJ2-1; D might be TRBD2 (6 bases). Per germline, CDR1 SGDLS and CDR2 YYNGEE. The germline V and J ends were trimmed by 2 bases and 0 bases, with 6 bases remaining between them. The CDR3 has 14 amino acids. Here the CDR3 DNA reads TGTGCCAGCAGCGTGGGAGGCTCCTACAATGAGCAGTTCTTC. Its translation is CASSVGGSYNEQFF. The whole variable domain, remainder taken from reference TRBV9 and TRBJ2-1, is DSGVTQTPKHLITATGQRVTLRCSPRSGDLSVYWYQQSLDQGLQFLIQYYNGEERAKGNILERFSAQQFPDLHSELNLSSLELGDSALYFCASSVGGSYNEQFFGPGTRLTVL.

The CDR3 DNA sequence: TGTGCCAGCACCATAAATCCCGACAGTGTATACGAGCAGTACTTC. Its protein product is CASTINPDSVYEQYF. The chain combines TRBV11-2 with TRBJ2-7; the D gene is possibly TRBD1 (5 bases). Trimming shortened V by 7 bases and J by 4 bases, and 20 bases separated the two germline ends. Looked up from germline, CDR1 is SGHAT and CDR2 is FQNNGV. The CDR3 covers 15 residues.

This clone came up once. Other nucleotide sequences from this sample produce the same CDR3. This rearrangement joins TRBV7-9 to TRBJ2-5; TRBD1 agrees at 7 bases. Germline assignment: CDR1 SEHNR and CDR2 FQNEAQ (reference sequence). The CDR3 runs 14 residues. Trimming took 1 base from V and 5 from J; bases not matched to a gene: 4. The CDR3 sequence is CASSLGGGGETQYF. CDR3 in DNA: TGTGCCAGCAGCTTAGGAGGGGGCGGGGAGACCCAGTACTTC. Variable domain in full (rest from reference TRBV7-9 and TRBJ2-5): DTGVSQNPRHKITKRGQNVTFRCDPISEHNRLYWYRQTLGQGPEFLTYFQNEAQLEKSRLLSDRFSAERPKGSFSTLEIQRTEQGDSAMYLCASSLGGGGETQYFGPGTRLLVL.

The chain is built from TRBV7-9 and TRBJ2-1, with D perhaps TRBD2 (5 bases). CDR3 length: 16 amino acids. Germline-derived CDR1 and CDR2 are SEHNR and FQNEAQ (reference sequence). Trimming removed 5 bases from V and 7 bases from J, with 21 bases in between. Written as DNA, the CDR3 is TGTGCCAGCAGCCCGCGGCTAGGAGGAGTTCGGAATGAGCAGTTCTTC. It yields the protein CASSPRLGGVRNEQFF.

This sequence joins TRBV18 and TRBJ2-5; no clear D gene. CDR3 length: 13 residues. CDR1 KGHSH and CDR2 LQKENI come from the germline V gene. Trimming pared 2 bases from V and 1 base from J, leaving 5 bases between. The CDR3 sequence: CASSPKAQETQYF. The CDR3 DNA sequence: TGTGCCAGCTCACCAAAGGCCCAAGAGACCCAGTACTTC.

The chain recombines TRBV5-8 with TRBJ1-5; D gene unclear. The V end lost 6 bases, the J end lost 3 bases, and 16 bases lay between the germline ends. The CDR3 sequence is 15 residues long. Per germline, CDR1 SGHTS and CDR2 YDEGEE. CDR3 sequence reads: CASNLGYGANQPQHF. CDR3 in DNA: TGTGCCAGCAACCTGGGCTACGGCGCCAATCAGCCCCAGCATTTT.

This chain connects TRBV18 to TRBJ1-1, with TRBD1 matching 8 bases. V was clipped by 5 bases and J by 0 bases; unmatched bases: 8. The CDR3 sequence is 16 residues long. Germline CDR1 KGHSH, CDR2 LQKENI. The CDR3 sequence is CASSADQQGVNTEAFF. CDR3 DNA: TGTGCCAGCTCAGCAGATCAACAGGGGGTGAACACTGAAGCTTTCTTT. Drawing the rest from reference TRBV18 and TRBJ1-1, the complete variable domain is NAGVMQNPRHLVRRRGQEARLRCSPMKGHSHVYWYRQLPEEGLKFMVYLQKENIIDESGMPKERFSAEFPKEGPSILRIQQVVRGDSAAYFCASSADQQGVNTEAFFGQGTRLTVV.

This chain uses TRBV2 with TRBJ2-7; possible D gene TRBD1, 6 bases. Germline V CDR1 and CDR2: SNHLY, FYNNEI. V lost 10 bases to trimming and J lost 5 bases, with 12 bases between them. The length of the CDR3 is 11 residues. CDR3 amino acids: CAISTGNEQYF. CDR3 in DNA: TGTGCCATTTCAACAGGGAACGAGCAGTACTTC.

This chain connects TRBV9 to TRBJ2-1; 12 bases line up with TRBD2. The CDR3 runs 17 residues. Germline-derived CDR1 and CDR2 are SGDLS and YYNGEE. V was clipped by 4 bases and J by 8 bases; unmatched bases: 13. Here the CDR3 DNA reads TGTGCCAGCAGCCCAACGCTGACTAGCGGGAGAATGGATGAGCAGTTCTTC. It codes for CASSPTLTSGRMDEQFF.

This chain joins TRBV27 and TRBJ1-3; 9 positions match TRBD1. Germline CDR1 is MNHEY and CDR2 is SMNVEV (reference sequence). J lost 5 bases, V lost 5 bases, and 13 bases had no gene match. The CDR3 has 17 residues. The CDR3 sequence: CASSPTHRGLNRNTIYF. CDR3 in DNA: TGTGCCAGCAGTCCCACCCACAGGGGGCTTAATCGAAACACCATATATTTT.

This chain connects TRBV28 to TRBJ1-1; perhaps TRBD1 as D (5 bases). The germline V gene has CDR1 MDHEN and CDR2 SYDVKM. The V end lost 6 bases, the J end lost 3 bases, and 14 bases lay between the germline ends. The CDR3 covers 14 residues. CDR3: CASRPGIRDTEAFF. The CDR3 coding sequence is TGTGCCAGCAGGCCAGGGATCAGGGACACTGAAGCTTTCTTT.

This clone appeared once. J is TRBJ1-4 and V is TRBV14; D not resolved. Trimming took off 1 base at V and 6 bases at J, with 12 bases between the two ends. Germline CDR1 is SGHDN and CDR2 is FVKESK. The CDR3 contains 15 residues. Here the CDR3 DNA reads TGTGCCAGCAGCCAAGGGCGGAGGGCGCATGAAAAACTGTTTTTT. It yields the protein CASSQGRRAHEKLFF.

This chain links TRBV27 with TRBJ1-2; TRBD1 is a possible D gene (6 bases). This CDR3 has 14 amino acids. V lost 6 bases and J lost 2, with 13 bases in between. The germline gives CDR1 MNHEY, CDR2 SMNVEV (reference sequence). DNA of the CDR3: TGTGCCAGCAGGTATAGGGGGGGCAACTATGGCTACACCTTC. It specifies CASRYRGGNYGYTF.

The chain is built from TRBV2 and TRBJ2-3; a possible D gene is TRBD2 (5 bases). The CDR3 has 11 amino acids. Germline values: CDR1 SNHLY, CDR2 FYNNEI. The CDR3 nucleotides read TGTGCTACAGCACGGGAAGATACGCAGTATTTT. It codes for CATAREDTQYF.

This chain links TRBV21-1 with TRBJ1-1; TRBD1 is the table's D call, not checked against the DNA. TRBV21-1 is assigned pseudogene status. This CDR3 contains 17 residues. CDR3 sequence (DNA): TGTGCCAGCAGCAAAGAGCCCCCCCGGGACATCGGCCTCGAAGCTTTCTTT. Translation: CASSKEPPRDIGLEAFF.

This CDR3 reads CASSLYLVGQIYGYTF. CDR3 sequence (DNA): TGTGCCAGCAGCTTATATTTGGTGGGGCAGATTTATGGCTACACCTTC. This sequence joins TRBV13 and TRBJ1-2, with D possibly matching TRBD1 (5 bases). Trimming shortened V by 2 bases and J by 5 bases, and 18 bases separated the two germline ends. The CDR3 is 16 amino acids. In germline, CDR1 is PRHDT, CDR2 FYEKMQ (reference sequence).

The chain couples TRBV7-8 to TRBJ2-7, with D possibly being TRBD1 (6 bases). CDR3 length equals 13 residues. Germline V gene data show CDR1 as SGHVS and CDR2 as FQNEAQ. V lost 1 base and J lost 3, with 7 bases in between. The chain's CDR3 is CASSLDRVYEQYF. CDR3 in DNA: TGTGCCAGCAGCTTAGACAGGGTCTACGAGCAGTACTTC.

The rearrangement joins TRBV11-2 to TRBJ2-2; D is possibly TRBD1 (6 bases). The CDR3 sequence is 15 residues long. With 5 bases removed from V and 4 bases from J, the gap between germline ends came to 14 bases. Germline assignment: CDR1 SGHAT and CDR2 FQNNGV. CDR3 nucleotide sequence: TGTGCCAGCAGCCCCCTCCAAGGGGGCACCGGGGAGCTGTTTTTT. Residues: CASSPLQGGTGELFF. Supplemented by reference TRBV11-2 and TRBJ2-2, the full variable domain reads EAGVAQSPRYKIIEKRQSVAFWCNPISGHATLYWYQQILGQGPKLLIQFQNNGVVDDSQLPKDRFSAERLKGVDSTLKIQPAKLEDSAVYLCASSPLQGGTGELFFGEGSRLTVL.

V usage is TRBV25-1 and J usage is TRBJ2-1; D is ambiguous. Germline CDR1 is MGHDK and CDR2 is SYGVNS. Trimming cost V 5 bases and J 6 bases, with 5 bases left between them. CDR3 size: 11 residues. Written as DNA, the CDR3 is TGTGCCAGCAGTAGGACCAATGAGCAGTTCTTC. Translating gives CASSRTNEQFF.

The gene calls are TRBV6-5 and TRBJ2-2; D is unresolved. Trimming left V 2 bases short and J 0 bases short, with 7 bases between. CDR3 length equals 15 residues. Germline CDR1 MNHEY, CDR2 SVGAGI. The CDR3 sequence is CASSYQQSNTGELFF. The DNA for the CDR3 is TGTGCCAGCAGTTACCAACAGTCGAACACCGGGGAGCTGTTTTTT.

DNA for the CDR3: TGTGCCAGCAGCTCTAACAGGGGGCGTTACTATGGCTACACCTTC. It translates to CASSSNRGRYYGYTF. The J gene is TRBJ1-2, the V gene TRBV11-2, with 9 bases identical to TRBD1. V shed 4 bases, J shed 3 bases, and the junction held 6 bases outside the gene matches. The V gene's germline CDR1 is SGHAT and CDR2 FQNNGV. CDR3 length equals 15 residues.

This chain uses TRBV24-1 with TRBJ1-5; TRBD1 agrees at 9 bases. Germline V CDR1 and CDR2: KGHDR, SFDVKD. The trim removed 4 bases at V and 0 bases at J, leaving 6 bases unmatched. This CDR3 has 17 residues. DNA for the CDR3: TGTGCCACCAGTGACCCTGGACAGGGGAGTAGCAATCAGCCCCAGCATTTT. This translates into CATSDPGQGSSNQPQHF.

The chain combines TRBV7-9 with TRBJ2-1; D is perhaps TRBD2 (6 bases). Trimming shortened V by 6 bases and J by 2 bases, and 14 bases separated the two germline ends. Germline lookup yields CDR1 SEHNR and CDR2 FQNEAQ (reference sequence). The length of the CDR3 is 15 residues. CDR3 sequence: CASRGRLDAYNEQFF. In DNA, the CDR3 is TGTGCCAGCAGGGGTCGACTAGATGCCTACAATGAGCAGTTCTTC.

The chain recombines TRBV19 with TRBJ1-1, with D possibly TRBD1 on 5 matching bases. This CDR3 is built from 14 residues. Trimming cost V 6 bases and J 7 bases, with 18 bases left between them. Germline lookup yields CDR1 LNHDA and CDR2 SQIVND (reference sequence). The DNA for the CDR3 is TGTGCCAGTAGCTTATTCGGGGGAAGGGGTGAAGCTTTCTTT. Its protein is CASSLFGGRGEAFF. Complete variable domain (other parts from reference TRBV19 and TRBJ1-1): DGGITQSPKYLFRKEGQNVTLSCEQNLNHDAMYWYRQDPGQGLRLIYYSQIVNDFQKGDIAEGYSVSREKKESFPLTVTSAQKNPTAFYLCASSLFGGRGEAFFGQGTRLTVV.

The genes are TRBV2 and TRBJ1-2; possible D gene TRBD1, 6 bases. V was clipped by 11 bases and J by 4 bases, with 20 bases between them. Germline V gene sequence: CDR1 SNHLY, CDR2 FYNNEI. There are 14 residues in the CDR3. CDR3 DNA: TGTGCCGGAAAAACTTACGGACAGCCCTATGGCTACACCTTC. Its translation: CAGKTYGQPYGYTF. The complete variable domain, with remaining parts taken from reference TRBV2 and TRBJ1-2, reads EPEVTQTPSHQVTQMGQEVILRCVPISNHLYFYWYRQILGQKVEFLVSFYNNEISEKSEIFDDQFSVERPDGSNFTLKIRSTKLEDSAMYFCAGKTYGQPYGYTFGSGTRLTVV.

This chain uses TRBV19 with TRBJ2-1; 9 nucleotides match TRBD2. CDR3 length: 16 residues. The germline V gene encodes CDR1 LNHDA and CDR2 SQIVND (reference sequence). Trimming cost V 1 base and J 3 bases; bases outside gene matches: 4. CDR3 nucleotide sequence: TGTGCCAGTAGTATAGGGGGTAGCGGGAGCTACAATGAGCAGTTCTTC. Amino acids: CASSIGGSGSYNEQFF.

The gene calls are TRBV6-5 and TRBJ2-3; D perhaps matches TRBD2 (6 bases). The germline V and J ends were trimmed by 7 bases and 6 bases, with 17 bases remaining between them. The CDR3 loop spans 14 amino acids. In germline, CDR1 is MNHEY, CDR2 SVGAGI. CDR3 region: CASTGEAPRDTQYF. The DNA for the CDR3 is TGTGCCAGCACGGGGGAGGCACCGAGGGATACGCAGTATTTT.